A single sample is the source of the 29 T cell receptor beta chains below, sequenced in a study of T cell repertoires in cytomegalovirus infection. TCRdb processed the reads anew with MiXCR; each CDR3 protein has one entry. The sample lists hundreds of thousands of distinct CDR3 sequences, 20% to 25% seen once, with around 8% in the top ten. The sample consisted of CD8+ T cells from PBMCs. The receptors stem from a human donor in good health (CMV status not recorded). Some clones in this sample may be carry-over from other donors' samples.

The chain joins TRBV13 to TRBJ2-3; TRBD1 is a possible D gene (5 bases). V shed 3 bases and J shed 6 bases, with 13 bases lying between them. The CDR3 is 14 residues long. The germline V gene encodes CDR1 PRHDT and CDR2 FYEKMQ (reference sequence). CDR3 bases: TGTGCCAGCAGCTTTAGACAGAACATGGATACGCAGTATTTT. This translates into CASSFRQNMDTQYF. Variable domain in full (rest from reference TRBV13 and TRBJ2-3): AAGVIQSPRHLIKEKRETATLKCYPIPRHDTVYWYQQGPGQDPQFLISFYEKMQSDKGSIPDRFSAQQFSDYHSELNMSSLELGDSALYFCASSFRQNMDTQYFGPGTRLTVL.

Concerning this clonotype: A much bigger clone sits one base away, suggesting this may be a read error. This chain connects TRBV7-6 to TRBJ2-5; the D gene could be TRBD1 or TRBD2 (5 bases each). CDR3 length: 13 amino acids. Germline V gene sequence: CDR1 SGHVS, CDR2 FNYEAQ. CDR3 sequence reads: CVSSEGITETQYF. The CDR3 nucleotides read TGTGTCAGCAGCGAGGGGATAACGGAGACCCAGTACTTC.

The rearrangement links TRBV15 to TRBJ2-5; tentatively, D is TRBD1 or TRBD2 (6 bases each). V shed 0 bases and J shed 2 bases, with 13 bases lying between them. CDR3 length: 16 amino acids. Germline CDR1 LNHNV, CDR2 YYDKDF (reference sequence). CDR3: CATSRDMQGRQETQYF. The CDR3 region has the DNA TGTGCCACCAGCAGAGATATGCAGGGGAGGCAAGAGACCCAGTACTTC.

This clonotype was detected ten times or more. The chain recombines TRBV7-6 with TRBJ1-4; possibly TRBD1 for D (6 bases). V lost 1 base and J 12 bases, leaving 27 bases between the germline ends. CDR1 is SGHVS and CDR2 is FNYEAQ in the germline V gene. This CDR3 region has 18 residues. DNA for the CDR3: TGTGCCAGCAGCTTAGAACCGGGGGGCTACCGTCCCTTGAAGGAACTGTTTTTT. It specifies CASSLEPGGYRPLKELFF.

This clonotype was seen ten or more times. The J gene is TRBJ1-5, the V gene TRBV7-2; the match to TRBD1 covers 7 bases. After removal of 5 bases from V and 4 bases from J, the junction contained 17 bases not matched to a gene. This CDR3 is built from 18 residues. Germline CDR1 SGHTA, CDR2 FQGNSA. The CDR3 DNA sequence: TGTGCCAGCAGCACCACAGGGGAGATGCCCCCTTGGAATCAGCCCCAGCATTTT. This encodes CASSTTGEMPPWNQPQHF.

This clonotype was counted between two and nine times. At one boundary the junction diverges from the germline segment, which might be a read error. This rearrangement joins TRBV28 to TRBJ1-2; D not certain. The CDR3 totals 13 residues. The germline CDR1 and CDR2 sequences are MDHEN and SYDVKM. CDR3 in amino acids: CASSPTQNSGYTF. CDR3 DNA sequence: TGTGCCAGCAGTCCGACACAGAACTCTGGCTACACCTTC.

This clonotype was observed a handful of times. The rearrangement links TRBV6-2 or TRBV6-3 to TRBJ1-1, with D tentatively TRBD1 (6 bases). The CDR3 has 15 amino acids. Looked up from germline, CDR1 is MNHEY and CDR2 is SVGEGT. V lost 7 bases, J lost 0 bases, and 15 bases lay in between. CDR3 residues: CASKVADSMNTEAFF. The CDR3, as DNA: TGTGCCAGCAAGGTTGCGGACAGTATGAACACTGAAGCTTTCTTT.

The CDR3 bases are TGTGCCAGCAACCCGCGCGTGGGAGATACGCAGTATTTT. Translation gives CASNPRVGDTQYF. V usage is TRBV28 and J usage is TRBJ2-3; D unresolved. The CDR3 is 13 residues long. Germline values: CDR1 MDHEN, CDR2 SYDVKM. Trimming shortened V by 7 bases and J by 5 bases, and 13 bases separated the two germline ends.

The table lists this clonotype with a few counts. V usage is TRBV11-3 and J usage is TRBJ2-7, with D perhaps TRBD2 (7 bases). In germline, CDR1 is SGHNT, CDR2 YENEEA. The V and J ends lost 0 bases and 4 bases respectively, with 22 bases between them. This CDR3 comprises 18 residues. The CDR3 sequence: CASSLEGGDIFRSYEQYV. In nucleotides, the CDR3 is TGTGCCAGCAGCTTAGAGGGGGGGGACATCTTTCGATCTTACGAGCAGTACGTC.

The chain couples TRBV6-5 to TRBJ2-3; TRBD2 matches 8 bases. This CDR3 comprises 16 residues. The J segment lost 3 bases and the V segment lost 0 bases, leaving 5 bases of the junction unmatched. The germline gives CDR1 MNHEY, CDR2 SVGAGI. As DNA, the CDR3 is TGTGCCAGCAGTTACTCGTTAGCGGGGAGGACAGATACGCAGTATTTT. Protein: CASSYSLAGRTDTQYF.

CDR3 nucleotides: TGTGCCAGCAGGGACCCTGGGACTAGCGGCTACGAGCAGTACTTC. Protein sequence: CASRDPGTSGYEQYF. The J gene is TRBJ2-7, the V gene TRBV2; 11 positions match TRBD2. V was clipped by 6 bases and J by 3 bases; unmatched bases: 7. Germline V gene lookup returns CDR1 SNHLY and CDR2 FYNNEI. The CDR3 length is 15 residues.

This chain uses TRBV10-3 with TRBJ1-2; no definite D call. The length of the CDR3 is 12 residues. Trimming took 2 bases from V and 8 from J, leaving 9 bases between them. Germline V gene sequence: CDR1 ENHRY, CDR2 SYGVKD. CDR3 DNA sequence: TGTGCCATCAGTGAGGAACGGCCCGGCTACACCTTC. It translates to CAISEERPGYTF.

This clonotype was counted a few times. This chain uses TRBV18 with TRBJ2-3; tentative D call: TRBD1 (6 bases). The CDR3 is made up of 17 amino acids. The V gene's germline CDR1 is KGHSH and CDR2 LQKENI. The V end was cut by 3 bases, the J end by 2 bases, with 18 bases between. DNA for the CDR3: TGTGCCAGCTCACCCGTAGTACCAGGGGACATCACAGATACGCAGTATTTT. It is translated as CASSPVVPGDITDTQYF.

The chain is built from TRBV28 and TRBJ1-5, with 9 bases lining up with TRBD1. This CDR3 is built from 19 residues. Germline loops: CDR1 MDHEN, CDR2 SYDVKM. In DNA, the CDR3 is TGTTCTTCCGGGACAGGGCCCTCATTGGTCTCATATAGCAATCAGCCCCAGCATTTT. This translates into CSSGTGPSLVSYSNQPQHF. The full variable domain, in which reference TRBV28 and TRBJ1-5 provide the parts outside the CDR3, is DVKVTQSSRYLVKRTGEKVFLECVQDMDHENMFWYRQDPGLGLRLIYFSYDVKMKEKGDIPEGYSVSREKKERFSLILESASTNQTSMYLCSSGTGPSLVSYSNQPQHFGDGTRLSIL.

The chain recombines TRBV7-6 with TRBJ1-5; D may be TRBD1 (5 bases). The V gene's germline CDR1 is SGHVS and CDR2 FNYEAQ. V was trimmed by 4 bases and J by 4 bases, leaving 11 bases between them. The CDR3 length is 14 residues. Here the CDR3 reads CASSSSTENQPQHF. The CDR3 DNA follows: TGTGCCAGCAGCTCGTCGACAGAGAATCAGCCCCAGCATTTT.

This clonotype was seen only once. This chain joins TRBV7-6 and TRBJ2-3; 11 bases align to TRBD2. The germline gives CDR1 SGHVS, CDR2 FNYEAQ. The CDR3 loop spans 16 amino acids. V trimming: 4 bases; J trimming: 5 bases; junction bases outside the gene matches: 8. CDR3 amino acids: CASSSSGLAEVDTQYF. The CDR3 DNA reads TGTGCCAGCAGCTCTTCGGGACTAGCGGAGGTAGATACGCAGTATTTT.

To note about this clonotype: Since a much larger clone is just one base distant, this may be a read error. The chain combines TRBV6-5 with TRBJ2-7; D gene ambiguous. This CDR3 contains 13 residues. Germline CDR1 reads MNHEY; CDR2 reads SVGAGI. CDR3 sequence (DNA): TGTCCCAGCAGTTCTCACGGATCCTACGAGCAGTACGTC. Encoded protein: CPSSSHGSYEQYV.

This clonotype was observed at least ten times. The V call is TRBV6-5, the J call TRBJ1-2, with D unclear. The length of the CDR3 is 12 residues. V dropped 2 bases and J dropped 7 bases, with 8 bases sitting between them. Germline CDR1 and CDR2: MNHEY and SVGAGI. The CDR3 coding sequence is TGTGCCAGCAGTTACGAGGGCCGTGGCTACACCTTC. It specifies CASSYEGRGYTF.

This clonotype was seen a few times. This chain joins TRBV6-5 and TRBJ2-7; 9 nucleotides align to TRBD1. The germline CDR1 and CDR2 sequences are MNHEY and SVGAGI. Unmatched junction bases numbered 18, after V lost 2 bases and J lost 7 bases. CDR3 length: 18 residues. The chain's CDR3 is CASSYIVGPGTGGWEQYF. The CDR3 DNA reads TGTGCCAGCAGTTACATCGTGGGACCCGGAACAGGGGGCTGGGAGCAGTACTTC.

CDR3: CASTSLGQGKDTQYF. Written as DNA, the CDR3 is TGCGCCAGCACCTCGCTAGGACAGGGGAAAGATACGCAGTATTTT. The chain is built from TRBV4-1 and TRBJ2-3, with 9 bases matching TRBD1. The trim removed 7 bases at V and 5 bases at J, leaving 10 bases unmatched. This CDR3 spans 15 amino acids. The germline V gene encodes CDR1 MGHRA and CDR2 YSYEKL.

The rearrangement links TRBV10-3 to TRBJ1-2, with 8 nucleotides matching TRBD1. Germline V CDR1 and CDR2: ENHRY, SYGVKD. The CDR3 extends over 15 amino acids. Unmatched junction bases numbered 7, after V lost 3 bases and J lost 4 bases. This CDR3 is CAISDPDRGLYGYTF. CDR3 coding DNA: TGTGCCATCAGTGACCCTGACAGGGGCCTCTATGGCTACACCTTC.

The chain is built from TRBV20-1 and TRBJ1-2, with 7 bases aligning to TRBD1. Germline-derived CDR1 and CDR2 are DFQATT and SNEGSKA (reference sequence). V lost 0 bases, J lost 7 bases, and 14 bases stayed unmatched. The CDR3 runs to 16 residues. The CDR3 nucleotides are TGCAGTGCTAGAGATCCTCGGGACAGCCCTCTGTTTGGCTACACCTTC. Amino acids: CSARDPRDSPLFGYTF.

This clonotype has just a few counts. The J gene is TRBJ2-5, the V gene TRBV29-1; the D call may be TRBD1 or TRBD2 (5 bases each). V was clipped by 5 bases and J by 1 base, with 11 bases between them. The V gene's germline CDR1 is SQVTM and CDR2 ANQGSEA. The CDR3 covers 13 residues. The CDR3 region is CSVSWGTQETQYF. Written as DNA, the CDR3 is TGCAGCGTTTCCTGGGGGACCCAAGAGACCCAGTACTTC.

This clonotype was detected only a few times. V and J are TRBV29-1 and TRBJ2-7; D possibly corresponds to TRBD2 (6 bases). Trimming removed 7 bases from V and 2 bases from J, with 12 bases in between. Germline lookup yields CDR1 SQVTM and CDR2 ANQGSEA. The CDR3 spans 12 residues. Written as DNA, the CDR3 is TGCAGCGCGGGGACTTTTACCTACGAGCAGTACTTC. Protein product: CSAGTFTYEQYF.

This clonotype has only a few counts. The chain joins TRBV5-6 to TRBJ1-1; TRBD1 is a possible D gene (5 bases). This CDR3 is built from 14 residues. The V end lost 4 bases, the J end lost 2 bases, and 12 bases lay between the germline ends. Germline CDR1 SGHDT, CDR2 YYEEEE. This CDR3 is CASSRRDANTEAFF. CDR3 nucleotide sequence: TGTGCCAGCAGCCGCCGGGACGCCAACACTGAAGCTTTCTTT.

This chain uses TRBV2 with TRBJ1-1, with D unclear. The CDR3 is made up of 11 amino acids. The germline gives CDR1 SNHLY, CDR2 FYNNEI. CDR3: CAVPMNTEAFF. Here the CDR3 DNA reads TGTGCAGTCCCAATGAACACTGAAGCTTTCTTT. Complete variable domain (other parts from reference TRBV2 and TRBJ1-1): EPEVTQTPSHQVTQMGQEVILRCVPISNHLYFYWYRQILGQKVEFLVSFYNNEISEKSEIFDDQFSVERPDGSNFTLKIRSTKLEDSAMYFCAVPMNTEAFFGQGTRLTVV.

This chain connects TRBV29-1 to TRBJ1-6, with TRBD1 matching 7 bases. Germline V gene data show CDR1 as SQVTM and CDR2 as ANQGSEA. V was clipped by 7 bases and J by 6 bases; unmatched bases: 9. The CDR3 spans 14 residues. The CDR3 protein is CSARTGGANSPLHF. CDR3 bases: TGCAGCGCAAGGACAGGAGGAGCTAATTCACCCCTCCACTTT.

The V gene is TRBV6-2 or TRBV6-3, the J gene TRBJ2-7; D may match TRBD1 or TRBD2 (5 bases each). The CDR3 contains 13 residues. V lost 4 bases to trimming and J lost 2 bases, with 9 bases between them. The germline V gene encodes CDR1 MNHEY and CDR2 SVGEGT. The CDR3 spells CASSSPGPYEQYV. The CDR3, as DNA: TGTGCCAGCAGTTCACCGGGACCCTACGAGCAGTACGTC.

In this sample, this clonotype turned up a few times. The rearrangement links TRBV29-1 to TRBJ1-2, with D unresolved. Germline V gives CDR1 SQVTM, CDR2 ANQGSEA. Trimming took off 5 bases at V and 2 bases at J, with 9 bases between the two ends. The CDR3 totals 12 residues. CDR3 coding DNA: TGCAGCGTTATCGTGACCAACTATGGCTACACCTTC. This sequence encodes CSVIVTNYGYTF.